Presented here are 22 T cell receptor beta chains from one specimen sequenced in a study of cytomegalovirus exposure and HLA in healthy donors. PCR employed 60 Vbeta and 13 Jbeta primers. Generated by immunoSEQ multiplex PCR, the TCRdb table keeps only in-frame clones and is missing some. The sample lists about 89,000 clones; approximately 82% were seen once. The sequencing input was PBMCs. Source of these receptors: a female donor in good health and CMV-seropositive.

The chain joins TRBV15 to TRBJ1-2, with a tentative D call TRBD1 (5 bases). This CDR3 region has 20 residues. CDR1 and CDR2 from the germline V gene are LNHNV and YYDKDF (reference sequence). V was clipped by 5 bases and J by 0 bases, with 28 bases between them. The CDR3 nucleotides are TGTGCCACCAGCGGCCAATCGGGCACAGGAGGGCCAGGCCCTAACTATGGCTACACCTTC. It specifies CATSGQSGTGGPGPNYGYTF.

The chain joins TRBV7-6 to TRBJ2-7; the D gene is possibly TRBD1 (5 bases). Trimming shortened V by 5 bases and J by 5 bases, and 13 bases separated the two germline ends. Germline values: CDR1 SGHVS, CDR2 FNYEAQ. The CDR3 is made up of 13 amino acids. CDR3 nucleotide sequence: TGTGCCAGCAGCACCCGTAGGGGCCACGAGCAGTACTTC. This gives the protein CASSTRRGHEQYF.

This chain joins TRBV7-2 and TRBJ1-5, with D unclear. Germline V gene lookup returns CDR1 SGHTA and CDR2 FQGNSA. The CDR3 totals 15 residues. Trimming pared 1 base from V and 6 bases from J, leaving 13 bases between. The CDR3, as DNA: TGTGCCAGCAGCTTAGAGCGGGGAGCCGGTCAGCCCCAGCATTTT. Translating it yields CASSLERGAGQPQHF.

V usage is TRBV5-1 and J usage is TRBJ2-5; D call uncertain. This CDR3 has 15 amino acids. Germline lookup yields CDR1 SGHRS and CDR2 YFSETQ. V was trimmed by 6 bases and J by 5 bases, leaving 20 bases between them. CDR3 coding DNA: TGCGCCAGCAAACCAGAGGTCACCTCCGGGGAGACCCAGTACTTC. Its translation is CASKPEVTSGETQYF.

The V and J genes are TRBV5-1 and TRBJ2-5; a possible D gene is TRBD2 (6 bases). The CDR3 extends over 13 amino acids. Germline values: CDR1 SGHRS, CDR2 YFSETQ. The V gene lost 4 bases and the J gene lost 5 bases, with 12 bases spanning the gap. CDR3 residues: CASSAGLLETQYF. CDR3 DNA sequence: TGCGCCAGCAGCGCGGGACTCTTGGAGACCCAGTACTTC.

The V and J genes are TRBV27 and TRBJ1-5; D is unclear. CDR1 MNHEY and CDR2 SMNVEV come from the germline V gene (reference sequence). V gave up 0 bases and J gave up 6 bases, with 6 bases separating them. The CDR3 consists of 13 residues. The CDR3 is CASSLSWAQPQHF. The CDR3 DNA is TGTGCCAGCAGTTTATCATGGGCTCAGCCCCAGCATTTT.

This clone is a singleton in its sample. V and J are TRBV6-5 and TRBJ2-2; no reliable D call. Germline V lookup: CDR1 MNHEY, CDR2 SVGAGI. The CDR3 length is 13 residues. Deletions cut 6 bases from V and 0 bases from J, with 5 bases between. Written as DNA, the CDR3 is TGTGCCAGCAGCCTAACGAACACCGGGGAGCTGTTTTTT. Protein sequence: CASSLTNTGELFF.

V is TRBV6-1 and J is TRBJ2-1; 9 bases map to TRBD2. This CDR3 is built from 15 residues. The V gene end was trimmed by 4 bases and the J gene end by 2 bases; junction bases not matched to a gene: 3. The germline V gene encodes CDR1 MNHNS and CDR2 SASEGT. The CDR3 nucleotides are TGTGCCAGCAGTGGCCTAGCGGGGACCTACAATGAGCAGTTCTTC. Its translation: CASSGLAGTYNEQFF.

The chain uses TRBV29-1 and TRBJ1-2, with D perhaps TRBD1 (6 bases). The length of the CDR3 is 13 residues. CDR1 and CDR2 (germline): SQVTM, ANQGSEA. V was pared by 5 bases and J by 2 bases, with 12 bases between. CDR3: CSVTTDRNYGYTF. The CDR3 DNA reads as TGCAGCGTTACCACAGACAGGAACTATGGCTACACCTTC.

A remark on this clone: Other DNA sequences within the sample encode an identical CDR3. The gene calls are TRBV5-4 and TRBJ1-5; D not resolved. V lost 1 base to trimming and J lost 1 base, with 6 bases between them. The CDR3 contains 14 residues. Germline CDR1 and CDR2: SGHNT and YYREEE (reference sequence). The DNA of the CDR3 is TGTGCCAGCAGCTTGACCGGGAGCAATCAGCCCCAGCATTTT. It translates to CASSLTGSNQPQHF.

The chain uses TRBV4-1 and TRBJ2-3; the match to TRBD2 covers 9 bases. V shed 1 base, J shed 5 bases, and the junction held 10 bases outside the gene matches. This CDR3 is 17 amino acids long. Germline V gene sequence: CDR1 MGHRA, CDR2 YSYEKL. Here the CDR3 DNA reads TGCGCCAGCAGCCAAGTGCCTAGCGGGGAGGGTATAGATACGCAGTATTTT. Its translation is CASSQVPSGEGIDTQYF.

V is TRBV2 and J is TRBJ2-7, with D possibly matching TRBD1 (6 bases). The CDR3 loop spans 13 amino acids. V was clipped by 7 bases and J by 2 bases, with 12 bases between them. CDR1 and CDR2 from the germline V gene are SNHLY and FYNNEI. CDR3 nucleotide sequence: TGTGCCAGCATAGAAGGACAGACCTACGAGCAGTACTTC. Encoded protein: CASIEGQTYEQYF.

CDR3 in DNA: TGTGCCACAACGGGGTACTACTACGAGCAGTACTTC. This sequence encodes CATTGYYYEQYF. The V and J genes are TRBV2 and TRBJ2-7; tentatively, D is TRBD2 (5 bases). Germline V gives CDR1 SNHLY, CDR2 FYNNEI. Trimming stripped 10 bases from V and 3 bases from J, with 13 bases between. The CDR3 is made up of 12 amino acids.

This rearrangement joins TRBV10-1 to TRBJ2-7; D is ambiguous. The germline V and J ends were trimmed by 0 bases and 3 bases, with 3 bases remaining between them. Looked up from germline, CDR1 is WNHNN and CDR2 is SYGVQD (reference sequence). The CDR3 consists of 12 residues. CDR3 protein: CASSESSYEQYF. The CDR3 DNA reads as TGCGCCAGCAGTGAGTCCAGCTACGAGCAGTACTTC.

The chain joins TRBV25-1 to TRBJ2-1; the D is unclear. V was trimmed by 0 bases and J by 5 bases, leaving 8 bases between them. CDR1 MGHDK and CDR2 SYGVNS come from the germline V gene. This CDR3 comprises 14 residues. CDR3: CASSEYETHNEQFF. The CDR3, as DNA: TGTGCCAGCAGTGAATATGAGACTCACAATGAGCAGTTCTTC.

A word on this clone: Other DNA sequences of this sample code for an identical CDR3. This chain connects TRBV6-1 to TRBJ1-2, with 9 bases aligning to TRBD1. From germline, CDR1 is MNHNS and CDR2 SASEGT. This CDR3 is built from 13 residues. Germline trimming cut 4 bases from V and 7 bases from J; bases unmatched to any gene: 4. The CDR3 here is CASSGGTGSGYTF. DNA of the CDR3: TGTGCCAGCAGTGGAGGGACAGGGAGTGGCTACACCTTC.

The chain recombines TRBV15 with TRBJ1-1, with D perhaps TRBD1 (5 bases). This CDR3 has 14 amino acids. Trimming removed 4 bases from V and 10 bases from J, with 19 bases in between. Germline loops: CDR1 LNHNV, CDR2 YYDKDF (reference sequence). The CDR3 sequence is CATSTDSNVGGAFF. CDR3 DNA sequence: TGTGCCACCAGCACTGACAGTAACGTTGGTGGAGCTTTCTTT.

The chain recombines TRBV6-1 with TRBJ2-2; TRBD1 is a possible D gene (6 bases). Germline-derived CDR1 and CDR2 are MNHNS and SASEGT. The ends were cut back, 3 bases at V and 6 bases at J, with 11 bases in the middle. This CDR3 has 14 residues. In DNA, the CDR3 is TGTGCCAGCAGTGACCACAGGGTACCCGGGGAGCTGTTTTTT. Residues: CASSDHRVPGELFF.

The rearrangement uses TRBV5-1 and TRBJ2-7, with TRBD1 as a possible D gene (6 bases). V dropped 1 base and J dropped 5 bases, with 16 bases sitting between them. The CDR3 sequence is 15 residues long. The germline CDR1 and CDR2 sequences are SGHRS and YFSETQ. The CDR3 DNA sequence: TGCGCCAGCAGCTTGCAGGGGAAGGCTCCGAACGAGCAGTACTTC. Residues: CASSLQGKAPNEQYF.

The chain recombines TRBV2 with TRBJ2-4, with a possible D match to TRBD2 (5 bases). This CDR3 is 13 amino acids long. Trimming took off 4 bases at V and 2 bases at J, with 6 bases between the two ends. CDR1 is SNHLY and CDR2 is FYNNEI in the germline V gene. CDR3 in amino acids: CASSGGSKNIQYF. The CDR3 bases are TGTGCCAGCAGTGGAGGGTCCAAAAACATTCAGTACTTC.

In DNA, the CDR3 is TGCGCCAGCAGCCAAGGCCCGACTAGCGTCAATGAGCAGTTCTTC. It encodes CASSQGPTSVNEQFF. V gene TRBV4-1 combines with J gene TRBJ2-1; TRBD2 aligns across 8 bases. J lost 6 bases, V lost 1 base, and 5 bases had no gene match. Germline CDR1 reads MGHRA; CDR2 reads YSYEKL. The length of the CDR3 is 15 residues.

V usage is TRBV2 and J usage is TRBJ2-7; 11 bases match TRBD2. CDR1 is SNHLY, CDR2 FYNNEI, per germline. The V and J ends lost 4 bases and 4 bases, in that order; junction bases with no gene match: 6. CDR3 length: 15 amino acids. For the CDR3, the DNA is TGTGCCAGCAGTGTGCCTAGCGGGGGGATATACGAGCAGTACTTC. Translating it yields CASSVPSGGIYEQYF. Together with reference TRBV2 and TRBJ2-7, the CDR3 gives the full variable domain: EPEVTQTPSHQVTQMGQEVILRCVPISNHLYFYWYRQILGQKVEFLVSFYNNEISEKSEIFDDQFSVERPDGSNFTLKIRSTKLEDSAMYFCASSVPSGGIYEQYFGPGTRLTVT.